The 32 T cell receptor beta chains in this list originate from one sample, sequenced in a study of T-cell memory formation after mild COVID-19. MiXCR was run by TCRdb on the 5' RACE reads, yielding one entry per CDR3 protein. The repertoire holds about 250,000 distinct CDR3 sequences, with roughly 15% as singletons. Sequencing was done on a sample of PBMCs or a T cell subset sorted from them (not recorded which). The receptors shown here come from an adult woman who had mild COVID-19 (a few samples of this study predate the infection). Cell type and time point are not known.

The chain combines TRBV20-1 with TRBJ1-1; TRBD1 agrees at 10 bases. Trimming took 6 bases from V and 3 from J; bases not matched to a gene: 13. This CDR3 has 16 residues. Germline V gene lookup returns CDR1 DFQATT and CDR2 SNEGSKA (reference sequence). The CDR3 region has the DNA TGCAGTGCGCACGGGGTCGGGACAGGGGTGGACACTGAAGCTTTCTTT. Translating it yields CSAHGVGTGVDTEAFF.

There are a few counts of this clonotype. This chain joins TRBV12-3 or TRBV12-4 and TRBJ1-1, with D unresolved. The germline V and J ends were trimmed by 6 bases and 0 bases, with 11 bases remaining between them. This CDR3 contains 14 residues. The CDR3 reads CASSRDGLNTEAFF. The CDR3 region has the DNA TGTGCCAGCAGCCGCGACGGGCTGAACACTGAAGCTTTCTTT.

The sample holds many counts of this clonotype. The chain carries TRBV5-6 and TRBJ2-3; D uncertain. The V and J ends lost 4 bases and 2 bases respectively, with 5 bases between them. The CDR3 contains 12 residues. CDR1 is SGHDT and CDR2 is YYEEEE in the germline V gene. The CDR3 protein is CASSRHTDTQYF. The CDR3 bases are TGTGCCAGCAGCAGACACACAGATACGCAGTATTTT.

The chain has TRBV6-2 or TRBV6-3 and TRBJ1-1; D uncertain. V gave up 6 bases and J gave up 0 bases, with 14 bases separating them. The CDR3 loop spans 15 amino acids. Germline V gives CDR1 MNHEY, CDR2 SVGEGT. CDR3 bases: TGTGCCAGCAGGGGTTGGATACTATTGAACACTGAAGCTTTCTTT. Its translation: CASRGWILLNTEAFF.

In its sample, this clonotype was seen many times. The chain employs TRBV12-3 or TRBV12-4 and TRBJ2-6; D is undetermined. Trimming took 7 bases from V and 0 from J, leaving 1 base between them. The CDR3 extends over 12 amino acids. CDR3 bases: TGTGCCAGCACCTCTGGGGCCAACGTCCTGACTTTC. Protein product: CASTSGANVLTF.

The chain carries TRBV7-8 and TRBJ2-1, with 7 bases aligning to TRBD2. In germline, CDR1 is SGHVS, CDR2 FQNEAQ. This CDR3 spans 16 amino acids. The junction had 9 bases not matched to a gene; V was cut back by 3 bases and J by 4 bases. In DNA, the CDR3 is TGTGCCAGCAGCTTCAAACGCGGGGGATATTACAATGAGCAGTTCTTC. This gives the protein CASSFKRGGYYNEQFF. Drawing the rest from reference TRBV7-8 and TRBJ2-1, the complete variable domain is GAGVSQSPRYKVAKRGQDVALRCDPISGHVSLFWYQQALGQGPEFLTYFQNEAQLDKSGLPSDRFFAERPEGSVSTLKIQRTQQEDSAVYLCASSFKRGGYYNEQFFGPGTRLTVL.

The rearrangement uses TRBV9 and TRBJ1-1; a weak D match, TRBD1 (6 bases). Germline lookup yields CDR1 SGDLS and CDR2 YYNGEE. Trimming stripped 4 bases from V and 1 base from J, with 14 bases between. The CDR3 is 15 amino acids. The CDR3 spells CASSSQGNRNTEAFF. CDR3 DNA: TGTGCCAGCAGCTCTCAGGGGAATAGGAACACTGAAGCTTTCTTT.

V is TRBV6-4 and J is TRBJ2-1; TRBD2 matches 15 bases. The CDR3 has 17 residues. In germline, CDR1 is MRHNA, CDR2 SNTAGT. The junction had 9 bases not matched to a gene; V was cut back by 4 bases and J by 8 bases. CDR3 nucleotide sequence: TGTGCCAGCAGTGCAAACAGAGGACTAGCGGGAGGGGATGAGCAGTTCTTC. Residues: CASSANRGLAGGDEQFF.

In its sample, this clonotype was seen a few times. The V gene is TRBV12-3 or TRBV12-4, the J gene TRBJ2-7, with TRBD1 matching 8 bases. The CDR3 has 13 amino acids. V lost 5 bases, J lost 6 bases, and 6 bases stayed unmatched. CDR3 bases: TGTGCCAGCAGTCCGGACAGGGACGGCGAGCAGTACTTC. It specifies CASSPDRDGEQYF.

The J gene is TRBJ2-1, the V gene TRBV11-2; D tentatively fits TRBD1 or TRBD2 (5 bases each). Trimming cost V 5 bases and J 6 bases, with 17 bases left between them. This CDR3 has 15 amino acids. From germline, CDR1 is SGHAT and CDR2 FQNNGV. The chain's CDR3 is CASSLPGLAINEQFF. The CDR3 DNA reads TGTGCCAGCAGCCTGCCGGGGCTAGCAATCAATGAGCAGTTCTTC.

V usage is TRBV12-3 or TRBV12-4 and J usage is TRBJ1-2; 10 bases map to TRBD1. The CDR3 runs to 14 residues. The junction had 7 bases not matched to a gene; V was cut back by 10 bases and J by 2 bases. CDR3 amino acids: CATNPGQGNYGYTF. DNA of the CDR3: TGTGCCACCAATCCGGGACAGGGGAACTATGGCTACACCTTC.

This clonotype was detected only a few times. V gene TRBV10-3 combines with J gene TRBJ2-7, with 8 bases identical to TRBD1. The CDR3 is made up of 13 amino acids. Germline V gene lookup returns CDR1 ENHRY and CDR2 SYGVKD. Trimming cost V 4 bases and J 6 bases; bases outside gene matches: 5. Here the CDR3 DNA reads TGTGCCATCAGTGGGACAGGGCTCGGCGAGCAGTACTTC. Translated, it gives CAISGTGLGEQYF.

This clonotype was detected only a few times. V gene TRBV5-1 combines with J gene TRBJ2-7; no clear D. The V gene's germline CDR1 is SGHRS and CDR2 YFSETQ. Trimming removed 4 bases from V and 0 bases from J, with 11 bases in between. This CDR3 comprises 14 residues. In DNA form, the CDR3 reads TGCGCCAGCAGCCGTTGGGCACTCTCCTACGAGCAGTACTTC. Translating it yields CASSRWALSYEQYF.

This clonotype was observed a handful of times. V is TRBV5-4 and J is TRBJ2-1; perhaps TRBD1 as D (5 bases). Trimming pared 0 bases from V and 8 bases from J, leaving 6 bases between. CDR1 and CDR2 (germline): SGHNT, YYREEE (reference sequence). This CDR3 is built from 12 residues. The CDR3: CASSLVRDEQFF. Here the CDR3 DNA reads TGTGCCAGCAGCTTGGTCAGGGATGAGCAGTTCTTC.

The CDR3 sequence: CASSRGLTDTQYF. The CDR3 DNA reads as TGTGCCAGCAGCCGGGGACTCACAGATACGCAGTATTTT. The V and J genes are TRBV7-9 and TRBJ2-3; maybe TRBD2 (6 bases). Trimming took off 5 bases at V and 2 bases at J, with 8 bases between the two ends. Germline values: CDR1 SEHNR, CDR2 FQNEAQ (reference sequence). The CDR3 spans 13 residues.

This clonotype was observed a few times. The chain uses TRBV11-2 and TRBJ1-2; unclear D gene. The CDR3 totals 13 residues. Trimming stripped 5 bases from V and 4 bases from J, with 11 bases between. Germline V gives CDR1 SGHAT, CDR2 FQNNGV. CDR3: CASSPQTIYGYTF. As DNA, the CDR3 is TGTGCCAGCAGCCCACAGACTATCTATGGCTACACCTTC.

This clonotype was counted only a few times. The chain couples TRBV6-2 or TRBV6-3 to TRBJ2-3; 7 bases agree with TRBD1. Germline V CDR1 and CDR2: MNHEY, SVGEGT. The CDR3 totals 15 residues. V shed 4 bases and J 0 bases; nucleotides not matched to a gene: 4. The CDR3, as DNA: TGTGCCAGCAGTTTACAGGGGATAAGCACAGATACGCAGTATTTT. Its translation: CASSLQGISTDTQYF.

V is TRBV7-8 and J is TRBJ2-5; 9 bases are a match to TRBD1. CDR1 is SGHVS and CDR2 is FQNEAQ in the germline V gene. The CDR3 runs 15 residues. V was pared by 2 bases and J by 5 bases, with 6 bases of the junction left unmatched. The DNA for the CDR3 is TGTGCCAGCAGCTTAATTACAGGGGGCCAGGAGACCCAGTACTTC. It translates to CASSLITGGQETQYF.

The rearrangement links TRBV12-3 or TRBV12-4 to TRBJ2-7; 7 bases fit TRBD1. CDR3 length equals 15 residues. V was clipped by 5 bases and J by 2 bases; unmatched bases: 9. The CDR3 DNA sequence: TGTGCCAGCAGTCCAAGGGACAGTCGAGCCTACGAGCAGTACTTC. The encoded protein is CASSPRDSRAYEQYF.

This clonotype was observed at least ten times. The chain carries TRBV14 and TRBJ2-7; 7 bases agree with TRBD2. This CDR3 has 17 amino acids. Per germline, CDR1 SGHDN and CDR2 FVKESK. The ends lost 0 bases at V and 6 bases at J; junction bases unmatched: 14. CDR3 protein: CASSQDLLAGARPEQYF. DNA of the CDR3: TGTGCCAGCAGCCAAGACCTGCTGGCGGGAGCTAGGCCCGAGCAGTACTTC.

The chain carries TRBV7-6 and TRBJ2-6, with D possibly being TRBD2 (7 bases). Germline assignment: CDR1 SGHVS and CDR2 FNYEAQ. There are 18 residues in the CDR3. Between the trimmed V and J ends, which lost 0 bases and 2 bases, there was a span of 14 bases. In DNA, the CDR3 is TGTGCCAGCAGCTTAGCCCAACCGGGGGGCGCTGGGGCCAACGTCCTGACTTTC. This translates into CASSLAQPGGAGANVLTF.

This chain connects TRBV19 to TRBJ2-7; D possibly corresponds to TRBD1 (6 bases). Trimming took off 7 bases at V and 0 bases at J, with 13 bases between the two ends. The CDR3 consists of 14 residues. The germline gives CDR1 LNHDA, CDR2 SQIVND (reference sequence). For the CDR3, the DNA is TGTGCCAGTAAGGGGGACCCCAGCTCCTACGAGCAGTACTTC. Amino acid sequence: CASKGDPSSYEQYF.

The chain recombines TRBV29-1 with TRBJ1-2, with 7 bases identical to TRBD1. CDR1 SQVTM and CDR2 ANQGSEA come from the germline V gene. V trimming: 1 base; J trimming: 8 bases; junction bases outside the gene matches: 10. This CDR3 has 14 residues. CDR3 residues: CSVEGGQAQVGYTF. In DNA form, the CDR3 reads TGCAGCGTTGAAGGAGGACAGGCGCAGGTGGGCTACACCTTC.

The V and J genes are TRBV9 and TRBJ2-5; D might be TRBD2 (5 bases). Trimming took 2 bases from V and 4 from J, leaving 12 bases between them. CDR1 and CDR2 from the germline V gene are SGDLS and YYNGEE. The CDR3 contains 14 residues. The CDR3 sequence: CASSVDGRGETQYF. CDR3 coding DNA: TGTGCCAGCAGCGTGGACGGACGGGGAGAGACCCAGTACTTC.

This chain joins TRBV12-3 or TRBV12-4 and TRBJ2-1, with TRBD2 matching over 9 bases. The CDR3 consists of 19 residues. V lost 0 bases to trimming and J lost 9 bases; unmatched junction nucleotides: 18. This chain's CDR3 is CASSLASYWASGKSSEQFF. In nucleotides, the CDR3 is TGTGCCAGCAGTTTAGCGAGTTATTGGGCTAGCGGGAAGTCCAGTGAGCAGTTCTTC.

The count of this clonotype is one. The gene calls are TRBV4-3 and TRBJ1-4; no definite D call. V was shortened by 0 bases and J by 10 bases, with 15 bases between the two germline ends. This CDR3 comprises 15 residues. Germline V gene sequence: CDR1 LGHNA, CDR2 YSLEER. The chain's CDR3 is CASSQEGSLPGKLFF. As DNA, the CDR3 is TGCGCCAGCAGCCAAGAAGGTTCGCTCCCTGGAAAACTGTTTTTT.

This clonotype was observed many times. V is TRBV12-3 or TRBV12-4 and J is TRBJ2-3; D possibly corresponds to TRBD2 (5 bases). The length of the CDR3 is 15 residues. The ends were cut back, 5 bases at V and 0 bases at J, with 12 bases in the middle. CDR3 in amino acids: CASSPRPGSTDTQYF. In DNA, the CDR3 is TGTGCCAGCAGTCCCCGTCCGGGGAGCACAGATACGCAGTATTTT.

In this sample, this clonotype turned up a few times. The V and J genes are TRBV4-2 and TRBJ2-2, with 9 bases aligning to TRBD1. The ends lost 1 base at V and 3 bases at J; junction bases unmatched: 9. The CDR3 has 18 amino acids. In germline, CDR1 is LGHNA, CDR2 YNFKEQ. CDR3 nucleotides: TGTGCCAGCAGCCAAGTGTCCCCGGGACAGGGAGACACCGGGGAGCTGTTTTTT. Encoded protein: CASSQVSPGQGDTGELFF.

This chain links TRBV30 with TRBJ2-6; 9 bases are shared with TRBD1. CDR3 length: 16 residues. The germline CDR1 and CDR2 sequences are GTSNPN and SVGIG (reference sequence). CDR3 amino acids: CGGRDRVEVGANVLTF. The CDR3 DNA reads as TGTGGAGGGCGGGACAGGGTTGAGGTCGGGGCCAACGTCCTGACTTTC.

This clonotype was counted between two and nine times. The gene calls are TRBV7-2 and TRBJ1-6, with a weak D call TRBD1 (5 bases). The V gene lost 5 bases and the J gene lost 9 bases, with 17 bases spanning the gap. The germline V gene encodes CDR1 SGHTA and CDR2 FQGNSA. The CDR3 has 15 residues. CDR3 DNA: TGTGCCAGCAGCCGGGTTGGGGGTAGTGGTTCACCCCTCCACTTT. Its translation: CASSRVGGSGSPLHF.

This clonotype was observed a few times. The rearrangement links TRBV6-5 to TRBJ1-1, with D perhaps matching TRBD1 (6 bases). This CDR3 has 14 residues. The V gene's germline CDR1 is MNHEY and CDR2 SVGAGI. Between the trimmed V and J ends, which lost 10 bases and 0 bases, there was a span of 15 bases. CDR3 protein: CATWGAHLNTEAFF. The DNA of the CDR3 is TGTGCCACCTGGGGGGCACATTTGAACACTGAAGCTTTCTTT.

V gene TRBV20-1 combines with J gene TRBJ1-6; 8 nucleotides line up with TRBD1. The CDR3 loop spans 18 amino acids. Germline V CDR1 and CDR2: DFQATT, SNEGSKA (reference sequence). The V gene end was trimmed by 0 bases and the J gene end by 3 bases; junction bases not matched to a gene: 10. CDR3 loop: CSARDRDRTPFYNSPLHF. The DNA for the CDR3 is TGCAGTGCTAGAGATAGGGACAGGACCCCCTTCTATAATTCACCCCTCCACTTT.